These 18 T cell receptor beta chains came from one sample sequenced in a study of naive and memory T cell subsets. Study-level points and caveats: Especially in CD8 cells, naive repertoires contained a few larger clonotypes, possibly CD45RA-re-expressing memory cells.

Antigens for these TCRs are unknown. The beta constant-region primer was an equimolar mix of two oligonucleotides covering TRBC1 and TRBC2. Nested alpha and beta constant-region primers with the SP2 primer drove four PCR rounds on ligated cDNA. TCRdb reanalysed the UMI-ligation and nested PCR reads using MiXCR and keeps one entry per CDR3 protein. The sample contains around 83,000 distinct CDR3 sequences, around 10% of which appear only once. What was sequenced was naive CD4+ T cells from blood. These receptor sequences come from a human donor in good health.

This clonotype was picked up a small number of times. V usage is TRBV20-1 and J usage is TRBJ1-3; D possibly corresponds to TRBD1 (5 bases). This CDR3 is 14 amino acids long. V lost 6 bases to trimming and J lost 0 bases, with 12 bases between them. Germline lookup yields CDR1 DFQATT and CDR2 SNEGSKA (reference sequence). CDR3 sequence (DNA): TGCAGTGCGACCAGACAGAACTCTGGAAACACCATATATTTT. Residues: CSATRQNSGNTIYF.

The chain has TRBV27 and TRBJ2-6; TRBD1 or TRBD2 may be the D gene (5 bases each). The CDR3 length is 16 residues. Germline CDR1 is MNHEY and CDR2 is SMNVEV (reference sequence). Trimming removed 6 bases from V and 0 bases from J, with 12 bases in between. CDR3: CASRGTGYSGANVLTF. The CDR3 DNA is TGTGCCAGCAGGGGGACCGGTTACTCTGGGGCCAACGTCCTGACTTTC.

This clonotype occurred a few times. The rearrangement uses TRBV5-8 and TRBJ1-5, with 8 bases fitting TRBD1. The length of the CDR3 is 15 residues. V dropped 3 bases and J dropped 2; count of bases not matched to a gene: 4. Germline lookup yields CDR1 SGHTS and CDR2 YDEGEE. CDR3 DNA: TGTGCCAGCAGCTCGACAGGGGTTGGCAATCAGCCCCAGCATTTT. It codes for CASSSTGVGNQPQHF. The full variable domain, with the rest looked up from reference TRBV5-8 and TRBJ1-5, is EAGVTQSPTHLIKTRGQQATLRCSPISGHTSVYWYQQALGLGLQFLLWYDEGEERNRGNFPPRFSGRQFPNYSSELNVNALELEDSALYLCASSSTGVGNQPQHFGDGTRLSIL.

The chain joins TRBV6-2 or TRBV6-3 to TRBJ1-5, with TRBD1 matching over 8 bases. J lost 0 bases, V lost 5 bases, and 6 bases had no gene match. The CDR3 loop spans 16 amino acids. CDR1 MNHEY and CDR2 SVGEGT come from the germline V gene. The CDR3 protein is CASSSTGGYSNQPQHF. In nucleotides, the CDR3 is TGTGCCAGCAGTAGTACAGGGGGGTATAGCAATCAGCCCCAGCATTTT.

The chain recombines TRBV5-1 with TRBJ2-3, with D perhaps TRBD2 (5 bases). Germline loops: CDR1 SGHRS, CDR2 YFSETQ. CDR3 size: 14 residues. V lost 3 bases to trimming and J lost 0 bases, with 8 bases between them. CDR3 sequence: CASSSRGSTDTQYF. In DNA form, the CDR3 reads TGCGCCAGCAGCTCCAGAGGGAGCACAGATACGCAGTATTTT. Using reference TRBV5-1 and TRBJ2-3 for the parts outside the CDR3, the full variable domain is KAGVTQTPRYLIKTRGQQVTLSCSPISGHRSVSWYQQTPGQGLQFLFEYFSETQRNKGNFPGRFSGRQFSNSRSEMNVSTLELGDSALYLCASSSRGSTDTQYFGPGTRLTVL.

The chain recombines TRBV18 with TRBJ1-3; no clear D gene. The V gene's germline CDR1 is KGHSH and CDR2 LQKENI. CDR3 length: 16 residues. The V gene lost 2 bases and the J gene lost 2 bases, with 13 bases spanning the gap. The CDR3 nucleotides are TGTGCCAGCTCACCATGGGCCAGCCTACCTGGAAACACCATATATTTT. Protein product: CASSPWASLPGNTIYF.

This clonotype was observed at least ten times. The chain has TRBV4-1 and TRBJ1-1; no clear D gene. Germline V lookup: CDR1 MGHRA, CDR2 YSYEKL. V dropped 0 bases and J dropped 2 bases, with 7 bases sitting between them. CDR3 size: 14 residues. DNA of the CDR3: TGCGCCAGCAGCCAAGACAGCAGCAACACTGAAGCTTTCTTT. This codes for CASSQDSSNTEAFF.

This clonotype was observed at least ten times. This CDR3 is CSARDPTGLNNEQFF. In DNA form, the CDR3 reads TGCAGTGCTAGAGATCCCACAGGGCTGAACAATGAGCAGTTCTTC. The chain is built from TRBV20-1 and TRBJ2-1; perhaps TRBD1 as D (6 bases). The CDR3 loop spans 15 amino acids. V lost 0 bases, J lost 5 bases, and 14 bases lay in between. The germline V gene encodes CDR1 DFQATT and CDR2 SNEGSKA (reference sequence).

The V call is TRBV7-2, the J call TRBJ2-3; 9 nucleotides match TRBD2. Germline-derived CDR1 and CDR2 are SGHTA and FQGNSA. Trimming took 5 bases from V and 2 from J; bases not matched to a gene: 14. The CDR3 is 18 amino acids. CDR3 in DNA: TGTGCCAGCAGCCCCGGCTTAGGAGCGGGGGGAGACACAGATACGCAGTATTTT. Translated, it gives CASSPGLGAGGDTDTQYF.

The gene calls are TRBV4-2 and TRBJ1-1; D might be TRBD1 (6 bases). The CDR3 contains 16 residues. From germline, CDR1 is LGHNA and CDR2 YNFKEQ. The V gene lost 4 bases and the J gene lost 0 bases, with 15 bases spanning the gap. CDR3 residues: CASSPYAGGLNTEAFF. In DNA form, the CDR3 reads TGTGCCAGCAGCCCCTATGCCGGGGGCCTGAACACTGAAGCTTTCTTT.

V gene TRBV12-5 combines with J gene TRBJ1-2, with D possibly TRBD1 on 6 matching bases. The ends were cut back, 0 bases at V and 8 bases at J, with 10 bases in the middle. The CDR3 sequence is 13 residues long. Germline CDR1 LGHNT, CDR2 FRNRAP. For the CDR3, the DNA is TGTGCTAGTGGTTTGGTACCAGGGGACGGCTACACCTTC. It translates to CASGLVPGDGYTF.

The J gene is TRBJ2-4, the V gene TRBV10-3; D is perhaps TRBD2 (5 bases). CDR1 and CDR2 from the germline V gene are ENHRY and SYGVKD. The V gene lost 5 bases and the J gene lost 9 bases, with 14 bases spanning the gap. The CDR3 contains 13 residues. The CDR3 nucleotides read TGTGCCATCAGTCGGACGGAGGAGGCCATTCAGTACTTC. It is translated as CAISRTEEAIQYF.

At least ten counts were recorded for this clonotype. The V and J genes are TRBV7-9 and TRBJ2-7; 11 nucleotides align to TRBD1. The V and J ends lost 1 base and 4 bases, in that order; junction bases with no gene match: 3. The CDR3 is made up of 15 amino acids. CDR1 is SEHNR and CDR2 is FQNEAQ in the germline V gene (reference sequence). CDR3 protein: CASSLVGTGGYEQYF. The CDR3, as DNA: TGTGCCAGCAGCTTAGTTGGGACAGGGGGTTACGAGCAGTACTTC.

The chain employs TRBV6-2 or TRBV6-3 and TRBJ2-1; 8 bases map to TRBD2. The length of the CDR3 is 16 residues. After removal of 6 bases from V and 8 bases from J, the junction contained 15 bases not matched to a gene. Germline V gene data show CDR1 as MNHEY and CDR2 as SVGEGT. The CDR3 sequence: CASSRRRVAGGYEQFF. The CDR3 coding sequence is TGTGCCAGCAGCCGCCGAAGGGTTGCGGGAGGATATGAGCAGTTCTTC.

A few counts support this clonotype. The J gene is TRBJ1-2, the V gene TRBV2, with D perhaps TRBD1 (5 bases). Germline lookup yields CDR1 SNHLY and CDR2 FYNNEI. This CDR3 has 12 residues. V lost 6 bases, J lost 4 bases, and 9 bases lay in between. CDR3: CASRRQSYGYTF. CDR3 DNA sequence: TGTGCCAGCAGACGACAGAGCTATGGCTACACCTTC.

This clonotype occurred many times. This sequence joins TRBV5-6 and TRBJ2-7; 11 nucleotides match TRBD2. The CDR3 sequence is 16 residues long. V trimming: 3 bases; J trimming: 3 bases; junction bases outside the gene matches: 8. The V gene's germline CDR1 is SGHDT and CDR2 YYEEEE. CDR3 sequence (DNA): TGTGCCAGCAGCTCGCCCGGGACTAGCGGATTCTACGAGCAGTACTTC. Translated, it gives CASSSPGTSGFYEQYF.

This clonotype was observed a few times. The DNA is left out, because the CDR3 cannot be placed on it with certainty; the CDR3 is given as TCRdb lists it. J is TRBJ2-3 and V is TRBV12-3 or TRBV12-4. Inclusive of both ends, the CDR3 amounts to 15 amino acids. CDR3 protein: CASSLGFLETDTQYF.

CDR3 DNA sequence: TGCAGCGTTGGAGGGAGAAGGGGGAATGAGCAGTTCTTC. Its protein is CSVGGRRGNEQFF. The rearrangement uses TRBV29-1 and TRBJ2-1; a possible D gene is TRBD1 (6 bases). The CDR3 is made up of 13 amino acids. The germline gives CDR1 SQVTM, CDR2 ANQGSEA. V was cut by 4 bases and J by 7 bases, with 14 bases left in between.